The present TCR beta chain was sequenced within a study of T cell responses to AZD1222 COVID-19 vaccine. Study-wide results and caveats: Among those given AZD1222, only five or six were seropositive at baseline. The sample set comprised mostly white British donors with more females, and clonal diversity was possibly underestimated. An increase in Spike-specific TCR breadth and depth was observed after two AZD1222 doses.

The CDR3 runs to 19 residues. Trimming took 1 base from V and 0 from J, leaving 20 bases between them. Germline assignment: CDR1 SGHNT and CDR2 YYREEE (reference sequence). The assay was immunoSEQ multiplex PCR, and TCRdb's table has in-frame clones only and misses some. Among 100,000 to 150,000 clones listed, 85% were seen once. As to this clone: Its antigen is unknown.

The receptor comes from an adult who received the AZD1222 COVID-19 vaccine. The chain carries TRBV5-4 and TRBJ1-5; D may be TRBD1 (6 bases). The sample here was peripheral blood, taken 28 days after the second AZD1222 dose. The CDR3 coding sequence is TGTGCCAGCAGCTTGAGGAGTGGAGCAGGGGCTTATAGCAATCAGCCCCAGCATTTT. Translated, it gives CASSLRSGAGAYSNQPQHF.